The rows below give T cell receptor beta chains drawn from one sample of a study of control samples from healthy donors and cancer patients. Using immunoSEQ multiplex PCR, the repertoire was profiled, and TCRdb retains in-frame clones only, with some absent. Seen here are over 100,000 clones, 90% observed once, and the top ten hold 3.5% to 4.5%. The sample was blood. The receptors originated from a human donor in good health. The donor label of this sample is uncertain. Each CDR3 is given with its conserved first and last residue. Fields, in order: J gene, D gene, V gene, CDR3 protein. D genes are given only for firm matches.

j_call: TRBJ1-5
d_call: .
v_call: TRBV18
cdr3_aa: CASSETAYSNQPQHF

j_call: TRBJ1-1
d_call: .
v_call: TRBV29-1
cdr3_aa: CSVLAGGTEAFF

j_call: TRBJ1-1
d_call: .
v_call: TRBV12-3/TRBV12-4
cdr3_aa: CASYGMNTEAFF

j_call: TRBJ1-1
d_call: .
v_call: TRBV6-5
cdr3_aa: CASSYSGRNTEAFF

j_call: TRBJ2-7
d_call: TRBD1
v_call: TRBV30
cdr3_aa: CAWSPLSSTGGYEQYF

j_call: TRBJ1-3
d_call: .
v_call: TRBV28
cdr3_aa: CACSFNGSTIYF

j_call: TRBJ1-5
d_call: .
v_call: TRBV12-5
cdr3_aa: CASGLAKTGSNQPQHF

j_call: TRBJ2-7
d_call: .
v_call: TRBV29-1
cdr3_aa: CSVQEGPSYEQYF

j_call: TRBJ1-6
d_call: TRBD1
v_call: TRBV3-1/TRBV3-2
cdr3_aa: CASSRAQGTGNNSPLHF

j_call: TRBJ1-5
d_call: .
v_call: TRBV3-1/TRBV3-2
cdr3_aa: CASSHGGPNQPQHF

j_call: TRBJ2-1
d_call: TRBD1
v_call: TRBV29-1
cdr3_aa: CSVRPTGVDEQFF

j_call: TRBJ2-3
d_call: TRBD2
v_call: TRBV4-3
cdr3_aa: CASSQDPARGGTDTQYF

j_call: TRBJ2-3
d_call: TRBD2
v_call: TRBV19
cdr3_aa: CASSRTSAFTDTQYF

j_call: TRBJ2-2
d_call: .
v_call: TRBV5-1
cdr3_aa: CASSSTGLTGELFF

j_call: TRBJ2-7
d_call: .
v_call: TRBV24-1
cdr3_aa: CATENKSGTYEQYF

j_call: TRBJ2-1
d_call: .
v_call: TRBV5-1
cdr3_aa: CASSLNRDGEQFF

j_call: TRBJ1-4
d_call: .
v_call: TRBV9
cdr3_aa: CASSVGGAGLEKLFF

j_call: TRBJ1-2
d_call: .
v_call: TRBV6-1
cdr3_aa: CASSEGGGKSYGYTF

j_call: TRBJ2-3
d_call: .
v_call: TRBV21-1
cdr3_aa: CASSKRPQYF

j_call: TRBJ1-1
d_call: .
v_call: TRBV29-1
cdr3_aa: CSVDGHHTEAFF

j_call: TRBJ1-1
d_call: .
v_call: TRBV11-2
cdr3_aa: CASSSPSSIGNTEAFF

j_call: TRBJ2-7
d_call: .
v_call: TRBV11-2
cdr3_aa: CASSLGGPEQYF

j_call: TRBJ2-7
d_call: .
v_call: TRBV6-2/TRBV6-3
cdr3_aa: CASSYPTNGGSSYEQYF

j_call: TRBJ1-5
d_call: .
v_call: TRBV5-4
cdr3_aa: CASSLGERSNQPQHF